The entry below describes one T cell receptor beta chain. Isolating PBMCs gave at least 6.5 million of these cells per sample. The data stem from a study of blood T cells in healthy people across ages. At the level of the study: Roughly one uniquely barcoded beta molecule per two T cells was captured.

The use of a sample-barcoded 5' primer and a J-beta primer mix characterized a second PCR of about 7 to 12 cycles. TCRdb used MiXCR to reprocess the 5' RACE reads, holding one entry per CDR3 protein. The data contain about 1.8 million distinct CDR3 sequences, around 50% of them singletons. There are 18 residues in the CDR3. Germline V lookup: CDR1 SGHTA, CDR2 FQGNSA. Trimming pared 5 bases from V and 3 bases from J, leaving 23 bases between. Sequenced input: blood. The sequence was obtained from a woman in her forties in good health. The chain couples TRBV7-2 to TRBJ2-4; weak D call: TRBD1 (6 bases). As DNA, the CDR3 is TGTGCCAGCAGCCCCTCGCAGATCTGGACAGCGGACAAAAACATTCAGTACTTC. This codes for CASSPSQIWTADKNIQYF. The full variable domain, rest sourced from reference TRBV7-2 and TRBJ2-4, is GAGVSQSPSNKVTEKGKDVELRCDPISGHTALYWYRQSLGQGLEFLIYFQGNSAPDKSGLPSDRFSAERTGGSVSTLTIQRTQQEDSAVYLCASSPSQIWTADKNIQYFGAGTRLSVL.